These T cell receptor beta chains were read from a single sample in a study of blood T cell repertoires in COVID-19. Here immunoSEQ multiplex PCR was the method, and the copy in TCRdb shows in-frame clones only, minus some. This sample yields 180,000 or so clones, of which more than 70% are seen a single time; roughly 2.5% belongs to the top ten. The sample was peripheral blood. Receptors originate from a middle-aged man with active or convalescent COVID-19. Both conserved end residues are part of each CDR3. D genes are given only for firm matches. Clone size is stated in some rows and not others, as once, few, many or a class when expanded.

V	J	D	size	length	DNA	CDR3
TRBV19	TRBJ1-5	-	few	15	TGTGCCAGTAGGACTACAGGGACCAGCAATCAGCCCCAGCATTTT	CASRTTGTSNQPQHF
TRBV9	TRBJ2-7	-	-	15	TGTGCCAGCAGCGTTGAGGACAGAACTCCCTACGAGCAGTACTTC	CASSVEDRTPYEQYF
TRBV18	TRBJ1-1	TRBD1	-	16	TGTGCCAGCTCACCAAGGATACGGACAGGGAACACTGAAGCTTTCTTT	CASSPRIRTGNTEAFF
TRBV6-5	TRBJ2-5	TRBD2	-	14	TGTGCCAGCAGTTTAACTAGCGGGGGTGAGACCCAGTACTTC	CASSLTSGGETQYF
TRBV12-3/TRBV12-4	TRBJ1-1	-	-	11	TGTGCCAGCAGCGATACAGGGAAAGCTTTCTTT	CASSDTGKAFF
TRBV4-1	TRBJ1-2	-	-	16	TGCGCCAGCAGCCTAAGAGATACCCGAGGACTCCATGGCTACACCTTC	CASSLRDTRGLHGYTF
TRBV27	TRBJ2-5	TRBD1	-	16	TGTGCCAGCAGCCCAAGGGGACAGGGAAGGGTAGAGACCCAGTACTTC	CASSPRGQGRVETQYF
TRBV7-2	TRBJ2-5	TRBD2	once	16	TGTGCCAGCAGCTGGGGCCGACTAGCGGGGACAGAGACCCAGTACTTC	CASSWGRLAGTETQYF
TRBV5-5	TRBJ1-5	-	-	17	TGTGCCAGCAGCTTGGAGTTTCAGGTGACGCGCAATCAGCCCCAGCATTTT	CASSLEFQVTRNQPQHF
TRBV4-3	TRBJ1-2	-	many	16	TGCGCCAGCAGCCAAGGCCCTTATGGTGCCGGTGAGGGCTACACCTTC	CASSQGPYGAGEGYTF
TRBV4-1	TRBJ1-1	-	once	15	TGCGCCAGCAGCCAAACGACAGCCTTGAACACTGAAGCTTTCTTT	CASSQTTALNTEAFF
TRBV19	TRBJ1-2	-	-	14	TGTGCCAGTAGTTCGTCGGGGGAAAGGGATGGCTACACCTTC	CASSSSGERDGYTF
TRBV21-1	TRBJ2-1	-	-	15	TGTGCCAGCAGCAAAAGAATAGGGATCCAGGGTGAGCAGTTCTTC	CASSKRIGIQGEQFF
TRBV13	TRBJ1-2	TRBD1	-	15	TGTGCCAGCAGCGAACTGCAGGGGGTAAACTATGGCTACACCTTC	CASSELQGVNYGYTF
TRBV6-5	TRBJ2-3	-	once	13	TGTGCCAGCAATGGACAGTACACAGATACGCAGTATTTT	CASNGQYTDTQYF
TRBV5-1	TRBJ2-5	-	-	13	TGCGCCAGCAGCCATGGACATCAAGAGACCCAGTACTTC	CASSHGHQETQYF
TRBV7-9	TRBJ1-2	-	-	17	TGTGCCAGCAGCTTAGGCCGCGCCGGCAGGGTAGACTATGGCTACACCTTC	CASSLGRAGRVDYGYTF
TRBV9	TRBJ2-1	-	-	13	TGTGCCAGCAGCGTAGCCGGGAACAATGAGCAGTTCTTC	CASSVAGNNEQFF
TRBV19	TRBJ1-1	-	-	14	TGTGCCAGTAGTCCCAGTCTCGGAGGCACTGAAGCTTTCTTT	CASSPSLGGTEAFF
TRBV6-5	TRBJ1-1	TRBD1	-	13	TGTGCCAGCCTCCGGGACAGGGGCACTGAAGCTTTCTTT	CASLRDRGTEAFF
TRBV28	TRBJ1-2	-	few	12	TGTGCCAGCAGGGCAGGGTCGGCTGGCTACACCTTC	CASRAGSAGYTF
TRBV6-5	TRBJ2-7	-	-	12	TGTGCCAGCCAGGGTAGCACAAAGGAGCAGTACTTC	CASQGSTKEQYF
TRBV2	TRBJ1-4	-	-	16	TGTGCCAGCAGGGGAACAGGCCTCCCTGGCAATGAAAAACTGTTTTTT	CASRGTGLPGNEKLFF
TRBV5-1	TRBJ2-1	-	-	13	TGCGCCAGCAGCTTGCAGGGTTTGGATGAGCAGTTCTTC	CASSLQGLDEQFF
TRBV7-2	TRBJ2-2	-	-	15	TGTGCCAGCAGCTTAGGTAGACCAGGGGCCGGGGAGCTGTTTTTT	CASSLGRPGAGELFF
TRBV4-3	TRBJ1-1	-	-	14	TGCGCCAGCAGCCCGGCTGACACATACACTGAAGCTTTCTTT	CASSPADTYTEAFF
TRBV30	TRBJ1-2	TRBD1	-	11	TGTGCCTGGGGACAGGGAAATGGCTACACCTTC	CAWGQGNGYTF
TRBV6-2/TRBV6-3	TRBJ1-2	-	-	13	TGTGCCAGCAGTTACTCGGACAGCTATGGCTACACCTTC	CASSYSDSYGYTF
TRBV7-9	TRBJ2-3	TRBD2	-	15	TGTGCCAGCAGCCAAATAGCGGGGGGAAAAGATACGCAGTATTTT	CASSQIAGGKDTQYF
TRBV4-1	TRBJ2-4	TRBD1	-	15	TGCGCCAGCAGCCAAGCCCGGGACAGGGAAAACATTCAGTACTTC	CASSQARDRENIQYF
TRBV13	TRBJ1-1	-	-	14	TGTGCCAGCAGCGTTCAGGGAAGAGTCACTGAAGCTTTCTTT	CASSVQGRVTEAFF
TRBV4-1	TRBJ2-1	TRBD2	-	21	TGCGCCAGCAGCCTGGATATAGGGACTAGCGGGGGTCACGGCTCCTACAATGAGCAGTTCTTC	CASSLDIGTSGGHGSYNEQFF
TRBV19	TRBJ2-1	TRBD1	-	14	TGTGCCAGCAAACAGGGGGCGTCCTACAATGAGCAGTTCTTC	CASKQGASYNEQFF
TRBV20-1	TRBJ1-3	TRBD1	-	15	TGCAGTGCTAGTCCATGGACAGGGTCCGGAAACACCATATATTTT	CSASPWTGSGNTIYF
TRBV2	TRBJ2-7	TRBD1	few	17	TGTGCCAGCAGCGACGTACAATGGGGACAGGAGTTCTACGAGCAGTACTTC	CASSDVQWGQEFYEQYF
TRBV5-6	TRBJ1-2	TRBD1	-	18	TGTGCCAGCAGCTTGGAACAGGGGGCGATTCTTCATGGCTATGGCTACACCTTC	CASSLEQGAILHGYGYTF
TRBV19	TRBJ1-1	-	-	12	TGTGCCAGTACCTCGGGGAGCCTTGAAGCTTTCTTT	CASTSGSLEAFF
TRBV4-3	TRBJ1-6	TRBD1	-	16	TGCGCCAGCAGGCTTGATCTGACAGGGGCTAATTCACCCCTCCACTTT	CASRLDLTGANSPLHF
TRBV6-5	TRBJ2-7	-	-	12	TGTGCCAGCAGTTCGACAGTCTACGAGCAGTACTTC	CASSSTVYEQYF